This T cell receptor (beta chain) comes out of a study of blood T cell repertoires in COVID-19. Study context: Sites in the United States, Italy and Spain provided acute and convalescent COVID-19 samples. T cells, B-cell-depleted T cells, or PBMCs supplied cDNA or gDNA.

The CDR3 is made up of 18 amino acids. The germline V gene encodes CDR1 MRHNA and CDR2 SNTAGT. The J segment lost 0 bases and the V segment lost 4 bases, leaving 11 bases of the junction unmatched. Original analysis: Quantification of nucleated cells was approximated via reference gene primer amplification. TCRdb keeps only in-frame clones here, not all; method: immunoSEQ multiplex PCR. That table gives V, J and clone size, and the DNA gave D and trimming. Of under 350,000 clones in the sample, under 90% were seen once. V gene TRBV6-4 combines with J gene TRBJ1-2; 10 bases fit TRBD1. This TCR came from a woman between 50 and 59 years old who had recovered from COVID-19. The sequenced sample was peripheral blood. The CDR3 protein is CASSVNPGQGSSNYGYTF. As DNA, the CDR3 is TGTGCCAGCAGTGTTAACCCGGGACAGGGGTCCTCTAACTATGGCTACACCTTC.